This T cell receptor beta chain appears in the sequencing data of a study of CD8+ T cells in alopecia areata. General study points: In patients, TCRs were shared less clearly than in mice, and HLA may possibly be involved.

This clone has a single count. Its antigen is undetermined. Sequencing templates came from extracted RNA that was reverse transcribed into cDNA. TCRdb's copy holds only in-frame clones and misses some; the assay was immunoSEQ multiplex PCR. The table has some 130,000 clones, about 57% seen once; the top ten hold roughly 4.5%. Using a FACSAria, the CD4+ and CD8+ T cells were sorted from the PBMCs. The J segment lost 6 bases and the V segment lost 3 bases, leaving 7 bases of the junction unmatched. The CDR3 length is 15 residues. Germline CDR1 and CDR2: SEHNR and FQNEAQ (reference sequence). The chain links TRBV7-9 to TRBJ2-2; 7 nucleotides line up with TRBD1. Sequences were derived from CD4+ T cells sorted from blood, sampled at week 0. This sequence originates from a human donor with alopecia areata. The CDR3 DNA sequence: TGTGCCAGCAGCTTCACAACAACAGGGGCCGGGGAGCTGTTTTTT. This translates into CASSFTTTGAGELFF.